These 10 T cell receptor beta chains were all obtained from the same sample, sequenced in a study of cytomegalovirus exposure and HLA in healthy donors. PCR employed 60 Vbeta and 13 Jbeta primers. The repertoire was sequenced with immunoSEQ multiplex PCR; TCRdb's copy has only in-frame clones and lacks some. The sample yields some 110,000 clones, 66% seen once. The sequencing sample was made of PBMCs. The source of these receptors is a man aged 18 to 30 in good health and CMV-seronegative.

The V call is TRBV2, the J call TRBJ2-5; 8 bases map to TRBD2. V shed 6 bases and J 6 bases; nucleotides not matched to a gene: 9. CDR1 is SNHLY, CDR2 FYNNEI, per germline. CDR3 length: 14 residues. CDR3 nucleotides: TGTGCCAGCAGGGGAAGCGGGGGATACCAGACCCAGTACTTC. Protein sequence: CASRGSGGYQTQYF.

This clone occurred a few times. This chain connects TRBV30 to TRBJ2-1; a weak D match, TRBD2 (5 bases). The germline V gene encodes CDR1 GTSNPN and CDR2 SVGIG (reference sequence). Trimming removed 0 bases from V and 12 bases from J, with 12 bases in between. This CDR3 is built from 12 residues. CDR3 nucleotide sequence: TGTGCCTGGAGTGTTTTTGGACTTGGGCAGTTCTTC. Its translation: CAWSVFGLGQFF.

V is TRBV28 and J is TRBJ1-2; tentative D call: TRBD1 (5 bases). V shed 5 bases and J shed 4 bases, with 11 bases lying between them. Germline V CDR1 and CDR2: MDHEN, SYDVKM. The length of the CDR3 is 13 residues. The CDR3 DNA reads as TGTGCCAGCAGTCTTAGGGGTCCCTATGGCTACACCTTC. It encodes CASSLRGPYGYTF.

V usage is TRBV7-9 and J usage is TRBJ1-1; D possibly corresponds to TRBD1 (5 bases). The CDR3 contains 17 residues. Trimming left V 0 bases short and J 1 base short, with 15 bases between. Germline values: CDR1 SEHNR, CDR2 FQNEAQ (reference sequence). CDR3: CASSLASLGQKNTEAFF. CDR3 bases: TGTGCCAGCAGCTTAGCTTCTTTGGGGCAGAAGAACACTGAAGCTTTCTTT.

J is TRBJ1-1 and V is TRBV4-3, with 7 bases matching TRBD1. Germline trimming cut 1 base from V and 8 bases from J; bases unmatched to any gene: 4. The germline V gene has CDR1 LGHNA and CDR2 YSLEER. The CDR3 runs to 13 residues. As DNA, the CDR3 is TGCGCCAGCAGCCAAGGACAGGGAAGGGAAGCTTTCTTT. It specifies CASSQGQGREAFF.

The rearrangement joins TRBV30 to TRBJ1-1; D unresolved. From germline, CDR1 is GTSNPN and CDR2 SVGIG (reference sequence). The length of the CDR3 is 14 residues. V gave up 4 bases and J gave up 0 bases, with 12 bases separating them. The CDR3 bases are TGTGCCTGGATCCCCGGCAGGCTGAACACTGAAGCTTTCTTT. Encoded protein: CAWIPGRLNTEAFF.

This clone came up a few times. J is TRBJ2-5 and V is TRBV20-1; D is unclear. CDR1 DFQATT and CDR2 SNEGSKA come from the germline V gene (reference sequence). Trimming removed 7 bases from V and 5 bases from J, with 11 bases in between. The CDR3 runs 11 residues. The CDR3 here is CSVRGFETQYF. The CDR3 bases are TGCAGTGTTCGCGGTTTTGAGACCCAGTACTTC.

The table lists this clone with a few counts. In nucleotides, the CDR3 is TGCGCCAGCAGCCAGGGGACGAACACTGAAGCTTTCTTT. Its translation: CASSQGTNTEAFF. The chain links TRBV5-1 to TRBJ1-1; D might be TRBD1 (6 bases). Germline values: CDR1 SGHRS, CDR2 YFSETQ. V was cut by 4 bases and J by 1 base, with 8 bases left in between. This CDR3 has 13 amino acids.

The chain uses TRBV2 and TRBJ1-2, with a weak D call TRBD1 (6 bases). The CDR3 is 13 residues long. The germline V gene has CDR1 SNHLY and CDR2 FYNNEI. Trimming took off 11 bases at V and 5 bases at J, with 18 bases between the two ends. The CDR3 reads CAVEGGGGYGYTF. CDR3 DNA: TGTGCCGTCGAAGGGGGGGGCGGGTATGGCTACACCTTC.

This chain links TRBV30 with TRBJ1-2; 7 bases agree with TRBD1. The germline V gene encodes CDR1 GTSNPN and CDR2 SVGIG (reference sequence). Losses at the gene ends were 5 bases for V and 0 bases for J; bases not matched to a gene: 0. CDR3 size: 12 residues. The CDR3 sequence is CAWDRANYGYTF. The CDR3 DNA sequence: TGTGCCTGGGACAGGGCTAACTATGGCTACACCTTC.